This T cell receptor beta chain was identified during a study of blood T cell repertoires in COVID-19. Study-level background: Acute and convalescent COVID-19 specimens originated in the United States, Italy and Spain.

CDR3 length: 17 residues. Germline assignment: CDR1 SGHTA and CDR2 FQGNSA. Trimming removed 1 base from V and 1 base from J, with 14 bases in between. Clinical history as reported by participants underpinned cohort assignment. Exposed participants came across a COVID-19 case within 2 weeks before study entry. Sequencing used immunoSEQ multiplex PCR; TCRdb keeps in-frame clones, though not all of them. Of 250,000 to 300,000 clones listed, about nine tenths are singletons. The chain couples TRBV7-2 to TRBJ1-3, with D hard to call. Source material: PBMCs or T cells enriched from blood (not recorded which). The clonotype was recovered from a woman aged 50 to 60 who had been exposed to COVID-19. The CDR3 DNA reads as TGTGCCAGCAGCTTAGTGTTTTTGCGGGAGTCTGGAAACACCATATATTTT. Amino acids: CASSLVFLRESGNTIYF.